The 28 T cell receptor beta chains below all came from one sample that was sequenced in a study of CD8 T cells in ankylosing spondylitis. TCRdb itself ran the 5' RACE reads through MiXCR, one entry per CDR3 protein. The sample carries around 490,000 distinct CDR3 sequences, about 5.2% recorded once. Study-wide results and caveats: Blood from ankylosing spondylitis patients appeared to carry a characteristic roughly 8-variant TCR beta motif.

Which antigens these TCRs recognize remains unknown. The specimen was blood, either unsorted or a sorted T cell fraction (not recorded which). These receptors came from a male donor with ankylosing spondylitis.

V gene TRBV4-2 combines with J gene TRBJ2-1; 12 bases agree with TRBD2. Trimming at V came to 3 bases and at J to 7 bases, leaving 7 bases not matched to a gene. Germline CDR1 reads LGHNA; CDR2 reads YNFKEQ. The CDR3 runs to 16 residues. CDR3: CASSHATSGSMNEQFF. CDR3 DNA: TGTGCCAGCAGCCACGCGACTAGCGGGAGCATGAATGAGCAGTTCTTC.

This clonotype was observed a handful of times. This sequence joins TRBV7-2 and TRBJ2-1, with no clear D. The CDR3 is made up of 12 amino acids. The V gene lost 4 bases and the J gene lost 7 bases, with 8 bases spanning the gap. From germline, CDR1 is SGHTA and CDR2 FQGNSA. The CDR3 region has the DNA TGTGCCAGCAGCTGGGCTTGGAATGAGCAGTTCTTC. Residues: CASSWAWNEQFF.

This clonotype showed up many times. The chain employs TRBV28 and TRBJ1-1; D gene uncertain. Germline CDR1 and CDR2: MDHEN and SYDVKM. CDR3 size: 13 residues. The ends were cut back, 7 bases at V and 5 bases at J, with 14 bases in the middle. CDR3 sequence reads: CASNQATRTEAFF. CDR3 DNA sequence: TGTGCCAGCAACCAGGCCACAAGAACTGAAGCTTTCTTT.

This clonotype was detected many times. The V call is TRBV12-3 or TRBV12-4, the J call TRBJ2-7; D possibly matches TRBD1 or TRBD2 (5 bases each). V was cut by 6 bases and J by 7 bases, with 16 bases left in between. The CDR3 has 13 amino acids. CDR3 nucleotide sequence: TGTGCCAGCAGCCGAGGGATTAGGGGAGAGCAGTACTTC. Encoded protein: CASSRGIRGEQYF.

This clonotype was counted at least ten times. In nucleotides, the CDR3 is TGCAGTGCTAAGCCCTTCGACAGGGCGAACACCGGGGAGCTGTTTTTT. It yields the protein CSAKPFDRANTGELFF. The chain links TRBV20-1 to TRBJ2-2; 7 nucleotides line up with TRBD1. This CDR3 has 16 amino acids. V shed 4 bases, J shed 0 bases, and the junction held 8 bases outside the gene matches. The germline CDR1 and CDR2 sequences are DFQATT and SNEGSKA (reference sequence).

The chain is built from TRBV11-2 and TRBJ2-5, with D possibly being TRBD1 (5 bases). Germline V gene lookup returns CDR1 SGHAT and CDR2 FQNNGV. V lost 1 base and J 2 bases, leaving 14 bases between the germline ends. The length of the CDR3 is 16 residues. The CDR3, as DNA: TGTGCCAGCAGCTTAGTAGGGGCAGAAGGGCAAGAGACCCAGTACTTC. Translating gives CASSLVGAEGQETQYF.

This clonotype was found many times. The chain couples TRBV6-2 or TRBV6-3 to TRBJ2-7; the D gene is possibly TRBD1 (6 bases). Germline V gives CDR1 MNHEY, CDR2 SVGEGT. CDR3 length: 14 amino acids. V lost 6 bases and J lost 2, with 14 bases in between. The CDR3 nucleotides are TGTGCCAGCAGCTCAAGGTGGACAGCCTACGAGCAGTACTTC. Residues: CASSSRWTAYEQYF.

Many counts were recorded for this clonotype. The rearrangement links TRBV7-9 to TRBJ2-5; D remains ambiguous. The CDR3 has 12 residues. Germline CDR1 SEHNR, CDR2 FQNEAQ (reference sequence). The V end was cut by 5 bases, the J end by 5 bases, with 9 bases between. CDR3 in DNA: TGTGCCAGCAGCCCCGGTGCGGAGACCCAGTACTTC. Its protein is CASSPGAETQYF.

At least ten counts were recorded for this clonotype. The rearrangement joins TRBV15 to TRBJ2-7, with a tentative D call TRBD1 (5 bases). The V gene lost 4 bases and the J gene lost 6 bases, with 10 bases spanning the gap. This CDR3 is built from 12 residues. Per germline, CDR1 LNHNV and CDR2 YYDKDF (reference sequence). Written as DNA, the CDR3 is TGTGCCACCAGCAAAGGCAGGGCCGAGCAGTACTTC. Translation gives CATSKGRAEQYF.

This clonotype was seen repeatedly, ten times or more. The genes are TRBV4-3 and TRBJ2-2, with 9 bases that match TRBD2. CDR1 and CDR2 from the germline V gene are LGHNA and YSLEER. The CDR3 has 17 residues. V lost 0 bases and J lost 4; bases outside the gene matches: 6. CDR3 sequence: CASSQDVPSGATGELFF. The CDR3 bases are TGCGCCAGCAGCCAAGATGTGCCTAGCGGGGCCACCGGGGAGCTGTTTTTT.

This rearrangement joins TRBV7-9 to TRBJ2-1; D gene ambiguous. CDR1 and CDR2 from the germline V gene are SEHNR and FQNEAQ (reference sequence). This CDR3 spans 15 amino acids. The V end was cut by 2 bases, the J end by 6 bases, with 14 bases between. The CDR3: CASSLLLGMGNEQFF. The CDR3 DNA follows: TGTGCCAGCAGCTTATTGTTGGGGATGGGCAATGAGCAGTTCTTC.

The V call is TRBV24-1, the J call TRBJ2-1; perhaps D is TRBD1 or TRBD2 (5 bases each). This CDR3 region has 15 residues. V was clipped by 4 bases and J by 3 bases, with 12 bases between them. CDR1 is KGHDR and CDR2 is SFDVKD in the germline V gene. This chain's CDR3 is CATSEWGPSYNEQFF. In nucleotides, the CDR3 is TGTGCCACCAGTGAGTGGGGACCCAGCTACAATGAGCAGTTCTTC.

In its sample, this clonotype was seen many times. This chain connects TRBV30 to TRBJ1-1; D gene unclear. Per the germline V gene, CDR1 is GTSNPN and CDR2 is SVGIG (reference sequence). The ends were cut back, 6 bases at V and 5 bases at J, with 7 bases in the middle. The CDR3 is 10 amino acids. DNA for the CDR3: TGTGCCTGCAAAAGGACTGAAGCTTTCTTT. Its protein product is CACKRTEAFF.

This clonotype showed up many times. The chain joins TRBV20-1 to TRBJ1-1, with 7 bases identical to TRBD1. V was clipped by 1 base and J by 0 bases; unmatched bases: 5. Germline V CDR1 and CDR2: DFQATT, SNEGSKA (reference sequence). There are 15 residues in the CDR3. The CDR3 DNA follows: TGCAGTGCTAGAGCCACACAGGGGTTGAACACTGAAGCTTTCTTT. It translates to CSARATQGLNTEAFF.

This clonotype was seen a handful of times. The genes are TRBV4-1 and TRBJ2-3; D uncertain. The CDR3 extends over 18 amino acids. Germline V gene lookup returns CDR1 MGHRA and CDR2 YSYEKL. V lost 0 bases and J 0 bases, leaving 16 bases between the germline ends. Here the CDR3 DNA reads TGCGCCAGCAGCCAAGAAACCCGGAGACCCCTTAGCACAGATACGCAGTATTTT. Translated: CASSQETRRPLSTDTQYF.

This clonotype was recorded at least ten times. The V and J genes are TRBV24-1 and TRBJ1-2; D call uncertain. The V gene lost 4 bases and the J gene lost 3 bases, with 11 bases spanning the gap. This CDR3 region has 14 residues. Germline CDR1 reads KGHDR; CDR2 reads SFDVKD. In DNA, the CDR3 is TGTGCCACCAGTGACCCCTCTCGGGACTATGGCTACACCTTC. Its translation: CATSDPSRDYGYTF.

This clonotype was detected ten times or more. V is TRBV7-8 and J is TRBJ2-5; possibly TRBD2 for D (6 bases). The V and J ends lost 5 bases and 3 bases respectively, with 19 bases between them. The CDR3 is made up of 16 amino acids. Germline CDR1 and CDR2: SGHVS and FQNEAQ. This CDR3 reads CASSQRWGGTKETQYF. The DNA for the CDR3 is TGTGCCAGCAGCCAAAGGTGGGGCGGGACCAAAGAGACCCAGTACTTC.

This clonotype has a count of ten or more. V usage is TRBV6-4 and J usage is TRBJ1-2, with D maybe TRBD1 (6 bases). The CDR3 contains 15 residues. Germline loops: CDR1 MRHNA, CDR2 SNTAGT. Trimming cost V 3 bases and J 4 bases, with 15 bases left between them. The CDR3 nucleotides are TGTGCCAGCAGTGAAGTACAGGGCTCGATCTATGGCTACACCTTC. The encoded protein is CASSEVQGSIYGYTF.

This clonotype showed up just a few times. The chain has TRBV5-5 and TRBJ1-1; 11 positions match TRBD1. The J segment lost 10 bases and the V segment lost 1 base, leaving 12 bases of the junction unmatched. Germline V gives CDR1 SGHKS, CDR2 YYEKEE (reference sequence). There are 16 residues in the CDR3. The CDR3 DNA reads TGTGCCAGCAGCTTGACTACGGGACAGGGGGAATATGGAGCTTTCTTT. As protein: CASSLTTGQGEYGAFF. The variable domain in full, completed from reference TRBV5-5 and TRBJ1-1, reads DAGVTQSPTHLIKTRGQQVTLRCSPISGHKSVSWYQQVLGQGPQFIFQYYEKEERGRGNFPDRFSARQFPNYSSELNVNALLLGDSALYLCASSLTTGQGEYGAFFGQGTRLTVV.

This clonotype was counted at least ten times. This chain connects TRBV20-1 to TRBJ1-1, with TRBD1 identical over 8 bases. The V gene end was trimmed by 3 bases and the J gene end by 1 base; junction bases not matched to a gene: 7. The CDR3 totals 15 residues. CDR1 DFQATT and CDR2 SNEGSKA come from the germline V gene (reference sequence). In nucleotides, the CDR3 is TGCAGTGCTAGTCGATACGGACAGGGGAACACTGAAGCTTTCTTT. Translation gives CSASRYGQGNTEAFF.

This clonotype was counted at least ten times. The V and J genes are TRBV6-1 and TRBJ2-7; 13 bases agree with TRBD2. This CDR3 is 15 amino acids long. Germline trimming cut 6 bases from V and 2 bases from J; bases unmatched to any gene: 4. From germline, CDR1 is MNHNS and CDR2 SASEGT. The CDR3 DNA reads TGTGCCAGCAGAGGACTAGCGGGGGCTACCTACGAGCAGTACTTC. Encoded protein: CASRGLAGATYEQYF.

The chain combines TRBV7-6 with TRBJ2-5, with D perhaps matching TRBD1 or TRBD2 (5 bases each). The CDR3 is 15 amino acids. V dropped 4 bases and J dropped 1 base, with 13 bases sitting between them. The germline V gene has CDR1 SGHVS and CDR2 FNYEAQ. The CDR3 region has the DNA TGTGCCAGCAGCTCTAGGCCCGGGACCCAAGAGACCCAGTACTTC. This codes for CASSSRPGTQETQYF.

This clonotype was seen ten or more times. The rearrangement links TRBV13 to TRBJ2-7; D is ambiguous. The V and J ends lost 2 bases and 2 bases respectively, with 22 bases between them. Germline values: CDR1 PRHDT, CDR2 FYEKMQ (reference sequence). The CDR3 consists of 18 residues. DNA of the CDR3: TGTGCCAGCAGCTTAATTCCCGATTCGGCAGGCGATACCTACGAGCAGTACTTC. It codes for CASSLIPDSAGDTYEQYF.

This clonotype was picked up a small number of times. The chain joins TRBV10-2 to TRBJ2-7, with 11 bases matching TRBD1. V was clipped by 2 bases and J by 5 bases; unmatched bases: 5. Germline values: CDR1 WSHSY, CDR2 SAAADI. The CDR3 totals 15 residues. The CDR3 reads CASSEPRTGGDEQYF. The CDR3 DNA follows: TGCGCCAGCAGTGAGCCGCGGACAGGGGGCGACGAGCAGTACTTC.

This clonotype was seen at least ten times. The CDR3 sequence: CASSYLFREQFF. CDR3 in DNA: TGTGCCAGCAGTTACCTCTTCCGTGAGCAGTTCTTC. J is TRBJ2-1 and V is TRBV6-2 or TRBV6-3; D is uncertain. Trimming left V 2 bases short and J 9 bases short, with 8 bases between. Germline loops: CDR1 MNHEY, CDR2 SVGEGT. The CDR3 is made up of 12 amino acids.

This clonotype was seen at least ten times. The genes are TRBV10-2 and TRBJ2-1, with D possibly being TRBD1 (5 bases). In germline, CDR1 is WSHSY, CDR2 SAAADI. The CDR3 has 15 amino acids. The ends were cut back, 4 bases at V and 4 bases at J, with 14 bases in the middle. CDR3: CASSGGQLDYNEQFF. The CDR3 region has the DNA TGCGCCAGCAGTGGAGGACAACTTGATTACAATGAGCAGTTCTTC.

In its sample, this clonotype was seen many times. In DNA form, the CDR3 reads TGCGCCAGCAGCCGAGCGGGGGGGCCCTCCGGGGAGCTGTTTTTT. This codes for CASSRAGGPSGELFF. V is TRBV4-3 and J is TRBJ2-2; 10 bases are shared with TRBD2. This CDR3 region has 15 residues. CDR1 LGHNA and CDR2 YSLEER come from the germline V gene. Germline trimming cut 4 bases from V and 6 bases from J; bases unmatched to any gene: 5.

This clonotype was found many times. The chain is built from TRBV6-1 and TRBJ2-7; 7 bases line up with TRBD1. Germline loops: CDR1 MNHNS, CDR2 SASEGT. V trimming: 5 bases; J trimming: 5 bases; junction bases outside the gene matches: 12. CDR3 length: 15 amino acids. The CDR3 spells CASSRNGDRVNEQYF. CDR3 DNA: TGTGCCAGCAGTCGTAATGGAGACAGGGTCAACGAGCAGTACTTC.